A selection of T cell receptor beta chains follows, all from one sample in a study of blood T cell repertoires in COVID-19. The assay was immunoSEQ multiplex PCR, and TCRdb's table has in-frame clones only and misses some. This table holds some 270,000 clones, about nine tenths found once. Sequencing used PBMCs or T cells enriched from blood (not recorded which). The receptors shown here come from a woman aged 40 to 50 who had recovered from COVID-19. CDR3s include the opening cysteine and the closing phenylalanine or tryptophan. Each record gives: CDR3 DNA, CDR3 protein, clone size, D gene, J gene, V gene. The D gene is left open where the match is weak. Clone size is given for some rows only: seen once, a few or many times, or a class if the clone is expanded.

TGTGCCAGCCGAAGGAGTGCGGGAGGCCCAGATACGCAGTATTTT,CASRRSAGGPDTQYF,few,TRBD2,TRBJ2-3,TRBV2
TGTGCCAGTAGTGCCTCAGGGGGCAATTCACCCCTCCACTTT,CASSASGGNSPLHF,.,TRBD1,TRBJ1-6,TRBV19
TGTGCCAGCAGACCCGGGGGGGCGTATACGCAGTATTTT,CASRPGGAYTQYF,.,TRBD2,TRBJ2-3,TRBV6-5
TGTGCCAGCAGTCGAGACAGTCGACCCCAGCATTTT,CASSRDSRPQHF,.,.,TRBJ1-5,TRBV2
TGTGCCAGCAGCCAGCCGGTTACCGTCACTGGAAACACCATATATTTT,CASSQPVTVTGNTIYF,once,.,TRBJ1-3,TRBV4-2
TGCGCCAGCAGCCAAGATGACAGGGGGCTGATCGGGTCACCCCTCCACTTT,CASSQDDRGLIGSPLHF,.,TRBD1,TRBJ1-6,TRBV4-1
TGTGCCAGTACCATGCACAGGGCGGGCACTGAAGCTTTCTTT,CASTMHRAGTEAFF,.,.,TRBJ1-1,TRBV19
TGTGCCACCAGCCCGCGCGGGAGCGGTGGAAACACCATATATTTT,CATSPRGSGGNTIYF,once,.,TRBJ1-3,TRBV15
TGTGCCAGCAGCCCTCATAGGCGGGACTCCAATGAGCAGTTCTTC,CASSPHRRDSNEQFF,.,.,TRBJ2-1,TRBV4-2
TGTGCCAGCAGCCCAATGTTAAGGACAGGGACGAGGGATCAGCCCCAGCATTTT,CASSPMLRTGTRDQPQHF,few,TRBD1,TRBJ1-5,TRBV7-9
TGTGCCAGCTCCGCGACAGGGAATAACAATCAGCCCCAGCATTTT,CASSATGNNNQPQHF,.,TRBD1,TRBJ1-5,TRBV18
TGTGCCAGCTCACCGGTAGCGGATACCTACAATGAGCAGTTCTTC,CASSPVADTYNEQFF,.,.,TRBJ2-1,TRBV18
TGTGCCAGCAGCCTCAGGGTTGGCTACACCTTC,CASSLRVGYTF,once,.,TRBJ1-2,TRBV7-9
TGTGCCAGCAGTGAAATACAGGGCTACGAGCAGTACTTC,CASSEIQGYEQYF,.,.,TRBJ2-7,TRBV6-1
TGTGCCTGGTCCGGGGGACAGTACAATGAGCAGTTCTTC,CAWSGGQYNEQFF,.,.,TRBJ2-1,TRBV30
TGTGCCAGCAGCCAAGAGGCCCTAGCCCCCTACGAGCAGTACTTC,CASSQEALAPYEQYF,.,.,TRBJ2-7,TRBV3-1/TRBV3-2
TGCGCCAGCCTGGGTGAGGGGGCAAGTTGGAATGAGCAGTTCTTC,CASLGEGASWNEQFF,once,TRBD1,TRBJ2-1,TRBV5-1
TGTGCCAGCTCACCAACCTCGGACAGAAACTACGAGCAGTACTTC,CASSPTSDRNYEQYF,.,.,TRBJ2-7,TRBV18
TGTGCCAGCAGTCCAGGGTTTCTTACTCAGCCCCAGCATTTT,CASSPGFLTQPQHF,.,.,TRBJ1-5,TRBV6-5
TGCGCCAGCAGCTCAGGCAATAGCGGGTACAATGAGCAGTTCTTC,CASSSGNSGYNEQFF,.,TRBD2,TRBJ2-1,TRBV4-3
TGTGCCAGCTCACCACTTGACGGCAGCGCTAACTATGGCTACACCTTC,CASSPLDGSANYGYTF,once,.,TRBJ1-2,TRBV18
TGTGCCAGCAGCTTAGACAGACTAGCGGGGGTAGAGACCCAGTACTTC,CASSLDRLAGVETQYF,.,TRBD2,TRBJ2-5,TRBV11-2
TGTGCCAGCAGCGGGACTAGCGGGAGGGCCTTTCGTCTGAATGAGCAGTTCTTC,CASSGTSGRAFRLNEQFF,.,TRBD2,TRBJ2-1,TRBV9
TGTGCCAGCTCACCGAGGGGACACCCTCCTAACTATGGCTACACCTTC,CASSPRGHPPNYGYTF,.,.,TRBJ1-2,TRBV18
TGCAGCGCCGAGGGACAGCAGAACACTGAAGCTTTCTTT,CSAEGQQNTEAFF,.,TRBD1,TRBJ1-1,TRBV29-1
TGCGCCAGCAATACACCTGTGGGCGATGAAGCTTTCTTT,CASNTPVGDEAFF,few,.,TRBJ1-1,TRBV10-2
TGTGCCAGCAGGAACGGGAGGGCAGATACGCAGTATTTT,CASRNGRADTQYF,once,TRBD2,TRBJ2-3,TRBV6-5
TGCGCCAGCAGCTCAGGACAGGATCCCTACAATGAGCAGTTCTTC,CASSSGQDPYNEQFF,once,TRBD1,TRBJ2-1,TRBV5-1
TGTGCCAGCAGCGCAAATTACAGGGTCGATGGCTACACCTTC,CASSANYRVDGYTF,few,.,TRBJ1-2,TRBV7-9
TGTGCCAGTAGTAGAGACAGGGCATCAGGAAACACCATATATTTT,CASSRDRASGNTIYF,.,TRBD1,TRBJ1-3,TRBV19
TGTGCCAGCAGCTCGAGCCTTCAGGGCAGAAGGTTCGACGAGCAGTACTTC,CASSSSLQGRRFDEQYF,.,.,TRBJ2-7,TRBV5-8
TGCGCCAGCAGCTTGGCCAACCAGGCTGCTGAAGCTTTCTTT,CASSLANQAAEAFF,.,.,TRBJ1-1,TRBV5-1
TGCGCCAGCAGCCAGTCCCACGCGGGAGCGACCGATGAGCAGTTCTTC,CASSQSHAGATDEQFF,.,TRBD2,TRBJ2-1,TRBV4-3
TGTGCCAGCAGTGGCCGCTTGGGGTTAGCGTGGTCGTTGAGCAATCAGCCCCAGCATTTT,CASSGRLGLAWSLSNQPQHF,.,.,TRBJ1-5,TRBV6-1
TGCGCCAGCAGCTCCTCCTGGAGGGGACAGGGTAATTCACCCCTCCACTTT,CASSSSWRGQGNSPLHF,.,TRBD1,TRBJ1-6,TRBV5-1
TGTGCCAGCAGCCCGAGGAATAGCGGGGGGGGCACAGATACGCAGTATTTT,CASSPRNSGGGTDTQYF,few,TRBD2,TRBJ2-3,TRBV9
TGTGCCAGCAGCTTGGCGACTAGCGGCTGGGGGGCAGATACGCAGTATTTT,CASSLATSGWGADTQYF,.,TRBD2,TRBJ2-3,TRBV5-8
TGTGCCAGCAGCCAGCTGGACGTCCGGGGTGAAGCTTTCTTT,CASSQLDVRGEAFF,.,.,TRBJ1-1,TRBV14
TGCGCCAGCAGGACAGGGGTCGACGAGACCCAGTACTTC,CASRTGVDETQYF,.,TRBD1,TRBJ2-5,TRBV5-1
TGTGCCAGCAGGGGACAGGGCGTAAACACCGGGGAGCTGTTTTTT,CASRGQGVNTGELFF,.,TRBD1,TRBJ2-2,TRBV2
TGTGCCAGCGTCCCGGGTTTGTCCTACGAGCAGTACTTC,CASVPGLSYEQYF,few,.,TRBJ2-7,TRBV2
TGTGCCAGCTCACCCGGGACAGGGCTACCTGTAGCTTTCTTT,CASSPGTGLPVAFF,.,TRBD1,TRBJ1-1,TRBV18
TGTGCCAGCAGCCAATGGGATGGGCAGGGAGGGTATGGCTACACCTTC,CASSQWDGQGGYGYTF,.,.,TRBJ1-2,TRBV3-1/TRBV3-2
TGTGCCATCAGTGAGAAGGCTAGCGGGGGTTGGGGCGAGCAGTACTTC,CAISEKASGGWGEQYF,once,TRBD2,TRBJ2-7,TRBV10-3
TGTGCCAGCAGCCCGACAATCAACCAGGGCTATGGCTACACCTTC,CASSPTINQGYGYTF,.,.,TRBJ1-2,TRBV5-4
TGTGCCAGTAGTCCTTCGAGGGGCGGGGCGTACAATGAGCAGTTCTTC,CASSPSRGGAYNEQFF,.,.,TRBJ2-1,TRBV19
TGTGCCAGCAGCTCGAGCGGGAGCTCCTACGAGCAGTACTTC,CASSSSGSSYEQYF,.,TRBD2,TRBJ2-7,TRBV7-2
TGTGCCAGCAGCCAAGGTGCTTGGGCGGGGGGCGACCAGTACTTC,CASSQGAWAGGDQYF,.,TRBD2,TRBJ2-5,TRBV4-2
TGTGCCAGTAGGGGGTCGGGGGAGGATGGCTACACCTTC,CASRGSGEDGYTF,.,.,TRBJ1-2,TRBV19